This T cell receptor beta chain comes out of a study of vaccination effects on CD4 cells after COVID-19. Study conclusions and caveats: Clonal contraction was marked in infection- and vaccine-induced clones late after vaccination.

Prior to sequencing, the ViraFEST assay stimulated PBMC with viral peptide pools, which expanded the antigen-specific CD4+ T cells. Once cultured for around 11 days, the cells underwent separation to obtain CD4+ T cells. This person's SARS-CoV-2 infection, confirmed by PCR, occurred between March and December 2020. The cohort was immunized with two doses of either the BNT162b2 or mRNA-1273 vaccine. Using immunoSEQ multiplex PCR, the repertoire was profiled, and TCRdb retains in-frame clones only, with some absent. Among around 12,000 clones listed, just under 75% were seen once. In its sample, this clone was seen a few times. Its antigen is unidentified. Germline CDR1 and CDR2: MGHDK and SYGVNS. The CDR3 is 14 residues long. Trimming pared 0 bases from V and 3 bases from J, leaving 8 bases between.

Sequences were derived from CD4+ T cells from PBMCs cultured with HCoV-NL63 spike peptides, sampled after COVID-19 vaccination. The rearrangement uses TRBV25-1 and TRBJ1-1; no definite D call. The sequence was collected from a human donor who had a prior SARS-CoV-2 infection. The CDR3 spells CASSEYSEYTEAFF. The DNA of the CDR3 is TGTGCCAGCAGTGAATATTCGGAGTACACTGAAGCTTTCTTT.